This T cell receptor beta chain is drawn from a study of CXCR3-negative and CXCR3-positive naive CD8 T cells. General study findings and limits: With CXCR3 expression partially decreased after cryopreservation, most assays relied on fresh PBMCs.

UMI-tagged TRB cDNA libraries were built via 5' RACE. TCRdb processed the 5' RACE reads again and assigns one entry to each CDR3 protein, with no DNA. Recorded for this sample: 38,000 or so distinct CDR3 sequences. Concerning this clonotype itself: The antigen remains undetermined.

Each CD8+ T cell subset was sorted in triplicate, around 300,000 cells each. Cells that were CD45RO-CCR7+CD27+CD95- constituted naive CD8+ T cells. This CDR3 has 14 amino acids. Looked up from germline, CDR1 is SGHTA and CDR2 is FQGTGA. Sequenced: naive CXCR3- CD8+ T cells from blood. Indicated subset: CD45RO-CCR7+CD27+CD95- naive CD8+ T cells lacking CXCR3 (TNR3-). The clonotype originates from a human donor in good health. Some clones in this sample may be carry-over from other donors' samples. V usage is TRBV7-3 and J usage is TRBJ2-5; the TRBD1 assignment by TCRdb is unverifiable without DNA. The CDR3 is CASSLDSTQETQYF.